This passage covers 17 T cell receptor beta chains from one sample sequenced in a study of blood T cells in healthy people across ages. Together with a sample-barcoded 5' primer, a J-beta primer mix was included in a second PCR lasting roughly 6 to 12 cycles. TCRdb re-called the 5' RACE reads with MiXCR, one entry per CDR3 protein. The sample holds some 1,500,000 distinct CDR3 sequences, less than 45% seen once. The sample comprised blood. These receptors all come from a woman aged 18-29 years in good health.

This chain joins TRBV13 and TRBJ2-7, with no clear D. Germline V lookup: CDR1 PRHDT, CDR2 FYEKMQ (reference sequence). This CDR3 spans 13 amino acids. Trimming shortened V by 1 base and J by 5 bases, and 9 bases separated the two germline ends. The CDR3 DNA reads TGTGCCAGCAGCTTAGTTGGACGCCACGAGCAGTACTTC. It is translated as CASSLVGRHEQYF. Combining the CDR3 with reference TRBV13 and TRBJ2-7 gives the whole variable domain AAGVIQSPRHLIKEKRETATLKCYPIPRHDTVYWYQQGPGQDPQFLISFYEKMQSDKGSIPDRFSAQQFSDYHSELNMSSLELGDSALYFCASSLVGRHEQYFGPGTRLTVT.

The CDR3 DNA reads TGTGCCACTCCGAAAAGGGGGGTAGCGGGAGGATCCTACGAGCAGTACTTC. As protein: CATPKRGVAGGSYEQYF. The chain is built from TRBV6-1 and TRBJ2-7, with 10 bases matching TRBD2. The CDR3 runs 17 residues. Germline V gene lookup returns CDR1 MNHNS and CDR2 SASEGT. V lost 10 bases to trimming and J lost 1 base; unmatched junction nucleotides: 16.

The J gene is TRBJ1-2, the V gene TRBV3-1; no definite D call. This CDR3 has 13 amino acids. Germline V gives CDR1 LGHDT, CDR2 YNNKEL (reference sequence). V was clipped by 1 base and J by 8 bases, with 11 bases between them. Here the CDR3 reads CASSQGRQGGYTF. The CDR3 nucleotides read TGTGCCAGCAGCCAAGGTCGACAAGGCGGCTACACCTTC.

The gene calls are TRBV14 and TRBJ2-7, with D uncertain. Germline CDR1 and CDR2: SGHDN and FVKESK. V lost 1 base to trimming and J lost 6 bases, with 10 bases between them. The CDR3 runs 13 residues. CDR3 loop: CASSQVPNSEQYF. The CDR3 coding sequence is TGTGCCAGCAGCCAAGTCCCTAACTCCGAGCAGTACTTC. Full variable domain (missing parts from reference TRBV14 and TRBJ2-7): EAGVTQFPSHSVIEKGQTVTLRCDPISGHDNLYWYRRVMGKEIKFLLHFVKESKQDESGMPNNRFLAERTGGTYSTLKVQPAELEDSGVYFCASSQVPNSEQYFGPGTRLTVT.

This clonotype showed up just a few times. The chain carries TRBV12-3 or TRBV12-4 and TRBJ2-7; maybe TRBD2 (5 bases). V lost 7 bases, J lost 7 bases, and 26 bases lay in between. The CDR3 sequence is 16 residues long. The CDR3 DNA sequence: TGTGCCAGCAACAGCGGTGGGGTTCGAAACTACAATGAGCAGTACTTC. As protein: CASNSGGVRNYNEQYF.

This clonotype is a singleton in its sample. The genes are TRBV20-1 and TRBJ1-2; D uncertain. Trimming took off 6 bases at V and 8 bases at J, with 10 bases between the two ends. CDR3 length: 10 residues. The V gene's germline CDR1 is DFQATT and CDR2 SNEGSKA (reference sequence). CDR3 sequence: CSAYDNGYTF. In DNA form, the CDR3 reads TGCAGTGCATATGACAACGGCTACACCTTC.

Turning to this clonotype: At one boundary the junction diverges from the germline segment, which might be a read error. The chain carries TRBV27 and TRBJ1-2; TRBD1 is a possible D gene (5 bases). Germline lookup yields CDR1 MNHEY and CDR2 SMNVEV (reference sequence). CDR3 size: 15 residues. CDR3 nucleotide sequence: TGTGCCAGCAGGGACCTAGGGACTCCTAAGTATGGCTACACCTTC. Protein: CASRDLGTPKYGYTF.

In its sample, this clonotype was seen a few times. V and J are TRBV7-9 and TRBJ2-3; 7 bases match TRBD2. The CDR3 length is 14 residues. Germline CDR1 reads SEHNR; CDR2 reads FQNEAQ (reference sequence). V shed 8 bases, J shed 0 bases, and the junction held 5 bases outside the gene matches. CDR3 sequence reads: CASLWEGSTDTQYF. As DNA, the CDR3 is TGTGCCAGCCTCTGGGAGGGAAGCACAGATACGCAGTATTTT.

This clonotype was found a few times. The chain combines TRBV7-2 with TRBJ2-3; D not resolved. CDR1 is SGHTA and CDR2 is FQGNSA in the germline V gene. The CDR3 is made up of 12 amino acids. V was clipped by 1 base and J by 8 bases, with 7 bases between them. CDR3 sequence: CASSLGDITQYF. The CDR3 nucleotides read TGTGCCAGCAGCTTAGGTGACATTACGCAGTATTTT.

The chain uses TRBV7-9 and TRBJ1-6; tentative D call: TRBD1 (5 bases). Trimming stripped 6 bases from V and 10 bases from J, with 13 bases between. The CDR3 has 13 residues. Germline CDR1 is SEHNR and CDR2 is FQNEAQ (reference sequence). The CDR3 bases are TGTGCCAGCAGAAAAGGTTGGGACTCACCCCTCCACTTT. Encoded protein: CASRKGWDSPLHF.

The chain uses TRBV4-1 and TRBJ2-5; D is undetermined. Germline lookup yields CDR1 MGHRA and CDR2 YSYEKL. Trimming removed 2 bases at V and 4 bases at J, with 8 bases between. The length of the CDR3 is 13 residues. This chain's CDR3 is CASSQLALETQYF. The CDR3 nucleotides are TGCGCCAGCAGCCAACTGGCGTTAGAGACCCAGTACTTC.

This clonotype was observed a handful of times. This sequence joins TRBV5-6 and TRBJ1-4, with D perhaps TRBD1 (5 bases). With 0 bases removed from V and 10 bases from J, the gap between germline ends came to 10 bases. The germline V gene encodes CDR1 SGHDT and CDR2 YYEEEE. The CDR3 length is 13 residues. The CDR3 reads CASSLAGTGKLFF. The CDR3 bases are TGTGCCAGCAGCTTGGCAGGGACGGGAAAACTGTTTTTT.

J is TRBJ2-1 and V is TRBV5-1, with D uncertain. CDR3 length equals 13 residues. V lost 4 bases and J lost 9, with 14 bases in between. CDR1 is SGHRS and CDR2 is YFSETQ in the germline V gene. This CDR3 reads CASSLTPSIEQFF. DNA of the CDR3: TGCGCCAGCAGCCTTACCCCTAGTATTGAGCAGTTCTTC.

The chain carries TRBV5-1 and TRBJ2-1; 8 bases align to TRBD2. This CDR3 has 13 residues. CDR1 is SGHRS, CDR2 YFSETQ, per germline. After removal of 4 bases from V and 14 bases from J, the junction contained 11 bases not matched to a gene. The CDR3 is CASSDLVTGGKFF. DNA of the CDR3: TGCGCCAGCAGCGACCTTGTAACGGGGGGGAAGTTCTTC. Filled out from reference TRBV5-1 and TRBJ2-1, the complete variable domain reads KAGVTQTPRYLIKTRGQQVTLSCSPISGHRSVSWYQQTPGQGLQFLFEYFSETQRNKGNFPGRFSGRQFSNSRSEMNVSTLELGDSALYLCASSDLVTGGKFFGPGTRLTVL.

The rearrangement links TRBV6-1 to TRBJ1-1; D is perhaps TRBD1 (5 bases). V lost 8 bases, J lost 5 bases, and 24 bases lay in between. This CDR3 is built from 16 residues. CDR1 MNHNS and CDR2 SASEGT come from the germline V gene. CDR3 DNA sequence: TGTGCCAGCCCGGGGGGTAGCAGCGGGGAACGGACTGAAGCTTTCTTT. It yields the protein CASPGGSSGERTEAFF.

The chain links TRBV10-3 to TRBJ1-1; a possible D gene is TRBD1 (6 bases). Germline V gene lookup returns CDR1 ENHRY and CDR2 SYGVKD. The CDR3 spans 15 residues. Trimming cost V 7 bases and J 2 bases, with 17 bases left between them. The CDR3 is CAINGDIGLNTEAFF. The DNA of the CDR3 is TGTGCCATCAACGGGGACATCGGGTTAAACACTGAAGCTTTCTTT.

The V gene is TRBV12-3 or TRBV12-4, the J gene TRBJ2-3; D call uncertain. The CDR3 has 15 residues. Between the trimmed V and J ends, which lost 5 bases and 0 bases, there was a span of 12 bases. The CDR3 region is CASSVRLPSTDTQYF. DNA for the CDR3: TGTGCCAGCAGTGTCAGACTCCCCAGCACAGATACGCAGTATTTT.